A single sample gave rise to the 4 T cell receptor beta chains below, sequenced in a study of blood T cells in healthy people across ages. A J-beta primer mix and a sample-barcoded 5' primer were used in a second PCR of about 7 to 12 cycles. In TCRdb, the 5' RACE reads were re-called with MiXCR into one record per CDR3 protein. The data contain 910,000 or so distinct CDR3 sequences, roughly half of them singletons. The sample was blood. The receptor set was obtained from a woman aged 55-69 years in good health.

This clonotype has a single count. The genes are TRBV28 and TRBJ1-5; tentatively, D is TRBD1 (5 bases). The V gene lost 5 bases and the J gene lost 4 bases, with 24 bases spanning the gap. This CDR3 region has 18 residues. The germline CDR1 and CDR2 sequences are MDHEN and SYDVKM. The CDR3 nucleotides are TGTGCCAGCAGTCCCCAGGGCCGGGTTTGGGTCGCAAATCAGCCCCAGCATTTT. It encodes CASSPQGRVWVANQPQHF.

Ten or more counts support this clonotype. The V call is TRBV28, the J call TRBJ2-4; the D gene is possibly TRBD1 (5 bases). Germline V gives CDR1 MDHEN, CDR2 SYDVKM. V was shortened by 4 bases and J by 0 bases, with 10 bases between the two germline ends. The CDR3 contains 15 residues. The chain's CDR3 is CASSSQGLAKNIQYF. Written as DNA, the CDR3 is TGTGCCAGCAGTTCTCAGGGTTTAGCCAAAAACATTCAGTACTTC.

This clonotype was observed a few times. In nucleotides, the CDR3 is TGTGCCAGCAGCGATGCTCCGGGACCGGGGAATGAAAAACTGTTTTTT. Translation gives CASSDAPGPGNEKLFF. V usage is TRBV7-2 and J usage is TRBJ1-4; the D gene is possibly TRBD1 (5 bases). Per the germline V gene, CDR1 is SGHTA and CDR2 is FQGNSA. The CDR3 length is 16 residues. V lost 5 bases, J lost 5 bases, and 18 bases lay in between.

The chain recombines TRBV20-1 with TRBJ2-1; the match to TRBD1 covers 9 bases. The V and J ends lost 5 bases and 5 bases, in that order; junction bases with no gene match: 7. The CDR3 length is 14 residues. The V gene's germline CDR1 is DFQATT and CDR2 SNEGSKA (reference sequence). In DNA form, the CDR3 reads TGCAGTGCTTTCCGGGGGACAGGGAACAATGAGCAGTTCTTC. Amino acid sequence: CSAFRGTGNNEQFF.